Listed here are 8 T cell receptor beta chains from one sample, sequenced in a study of blood T cell repertoires in COVID-19. The repertoire was sequenced with immunoSEQ multiplex PCR; TCRdb's copy has only in-frame clones and lacks some. The sample carries roughly 180,000 clones, about 80% recorded once. Sequencing was done on a sample of PBMCs or T cells enriched from blood (not recorded which). The receptor set was obtained from a man between 60 and 75 years old who had been exposed to COVID-19.

The chain is built from TRBV6-6 and TRBJ2-1; 7 nucleotides match TRBD2. CDR1 is MNHNY and CDR2 is SVGAGI in the germline V gene (reference sequence). The CDR3 consists of 15 residues. Trimming cost V 2 bases and J 7 bases; bases outside gene matches: 8. The CDR3 here is CASSYETSRRNEQFF. The CDR3 bases are TGTGCCAGCAGTTACGAGACTAGCAGGAGGAATGAGCAGTTCTTC.

The chain employs TRBV5-1 and TRBJ2-2; D perhaps matches TRBD1 (6 bases). Looked up from germline, CDR1 is SGHRS and CDR2 is YFSETQ. The CDR3 contains 15 residues. The V end lost 5 bases, the J end lost 0 bases, and 11 bases lay between the germline ends. CDR3 sequence: CASRPGTSNTGELFF. CDR3 nucleotide sequence: TGCGCCAGCAGGCCAGGGACATCGAACACCGGGGAGCTGTTTTTT.

This chain connects TRBV2 to TRBJ1-1, with TRBD1 matching 7 bases. V lost 3 bases to trimming and J lost 1 base; unmatched junction nucleotides: 5. There are 15 residues in the CDR3. The V gene's germline CDR1 is SNHLY and CDR2 FYNNEI. CDR3: CASSDRQGPNTEAFF. CDR3 nucleotide sequence: TGTGCCAGCAGTGATCGACAGGGACCGAACACTGAAGCTTTCTTT. Full variable domain (outside the CDR3, taken from reference TRBV2 and TRBJ1-1): EPEVTQTPSHQVTQMGQEVILRCVPISNHLYFYWYRQILGQKVEFLVSFYNNEISEKSEIFDDQFSVERPDGSNFTLKIRSTKLEDSAMYFCASSDRQGPNTEAFFGQGTRLTVV.

The CDR3 here is CASSWGDRVNTEAFF. The CDR3 DNA follows: TGTGCCAGCAGTTGGGGGGACAGAGTGAACACTGAAGCTTTCTTT. This chain connects TRBV28 to TRBJ1-1; 7 bases map to TRBD1. The CDR3 is 15 residues long. V lost 4 bases to trimming and J lost 0 bases; unmatched junction nucleotides: 5. From germline, CDR1 is MDHEN and CDR2 SYDVKM.

The chain uses TRBV5-1 and TRBJ2-5; 8 bases are shared with TRBD2. The CDR3 length is 13 residues. CDR1 and CDR2 from the germline V gene are SGHRS and YFSETQ. CDR3 loop: CGSGTRPQETQYF. CDR3 sequence (DNA): TGCGGGAGTGGGACTAGACCCCAAGAGACCCAGTACTTC.

This chain joins TRBV9 and TRBJ2-5; a possible D gene is TRBD2 (6 bases). Per the germline V gene, CDR1 is SGDLS and CDR2 is YYNGEE. The CDR3 is 15 amino acids. V dropped 0 bases and J dropped 5 bases, with 14 bases sitting between them. The CDR3 DNA sequence: TGTGCCAGCAGCGTAGGAGCCCAGGCGGGGGAGACCCAGTACTTC. Its translation: CASSVGAQAGETQYF.

The chain recombines TRBV7-2 with TRBJ1-1; no definite D call. In germline, CDR1 is SGHTA, CDR2 FQGNSA. This CDR3 has 14 amino acids. Between the trimmed V and J ends, which lost 5 bases and 4 bases, there was a span of 14 bases. CDR3 sequence: CASSANHGSTEAFF. The DNA for the CDR3 is TGTGCCAGCAGCGCCAACCATGGGAGCACTGAAGCTTTCTTT.

The chain uses TRBV9 and TRBJ2-3; D perhaps matches TRBD1 (5 bases). CDR3 length equals 13 residues. Trimming took off 3 bases at V and 4 bases at J, with 9 bases between the two ends. Per the germline V gene, CDR1 is SGDLS and CDR2 is YYNGEE. The CDR3 sequence is CASSAKTADTQYF. The CDR3 bases are TGTGCCAGCAGCGCCAAGACAGCAGATACGCAGTATTTT.